Listed below are T cell receptor beta chains from one sample, sequenced in a study of cytotoxic CD8 clonotypes in ibrutinib-treated CLL. The table came from immunoSEQ multiplex PCR; TCRdb's copy has only in-frame clones and leaves some out. The table lists approximately 100,000 clones, 58% of them singletons. The specimen was PBMCs, collected after 24 months of ibrutinib treatment. The source is a human donor with chronic lymphocytic leukemia. CDR3s include the opening cysteine and the closing phenylalanine or tryptophan. A D gene is named only where the DNA matches it firmly. Clone size is given for some rows only: seen once, a few or many times, or a class if the clone is expanded.

CDR3nt: TGCGCCAGCGCCAGACATACAACCTACGAGCAGTACTTC
CDR3aa: CASARHTTYEQYF
abundance: -
d_gene: -
v_gene: TRBV5-1
j_gene: TRBJ2-7

CDR3nt: TGTGCCTGGAGTGTACAAGTGGATACGCAGTATTTT
CDR3aa: CAWSVQVDTQYF
abundance: once
d_gene: -
v_gene: TRBV30
j_gene: TRBJ2-3

CDR3nt: TGTGCCAGCAGCTCCGAGTCACCTACGCAGTATTTT
CDR3aa: CASSSESPTQYF
abundance: -
d_gene: -
v_gene: TRBV7-2
j_gene: TRBJ2-3

CDR3nt: TGTGCCAGCAGTGGGGACCACAGACCGGACGGCAGTCAGCCCCAGCATTTT
CDR3aa: CASSGDHRPDGSQPQHF
abundance: -
d_gene: -
v_gene: TRBV2
j_gene: TRBJ1-5

CDR3nt: TGTGCCAGCAGTTACGACGGACTCCACACCGGGGAGCTGTTTTTT
CDR3aa: CASSYDGLHTGELFF
abundance: few
d_gene: -
v_gene: TRBV6-5
j_gene: TRBJ2-2

CDR3nt: TGTGCCAGCAGCGCACGACAGCACACAGATACGCAGTATTTT
CDR3aa: CASSARQHTDTQYF
abundance: few
d_gene: -
v_gene: TRBV7-8
j_gene: TRBJ2-3

CDR3nt: TGCGCCACCAGACTAGCGGGGGATCGTTCTTATACGCAGTATTTT
CDR3aa: CATRLAGDRSYTQYF
abundance: -
d_gene: TRBD2
v_gene: TRBV10-2
j_gene: TRBJ2-3

CDR3nt: TGTGCCAGCAGTGATCGAGGGGCTGAAGCTTTCTTT
CDR3aa: CASSDRGAEAFF
abundance: -
d_gene: -
v_gene: TRBV25-1
j_gene: TRBJ1-1

CDR3nt: TGTGCCAGTAGTCATATAATGGAGGGATCACCCCTCCACTTT
CDR3aa: CASSHIMEGSPLHF
abundance: few
d_gene: -
v_gene: TRBV19
j_gene: TRBJ1-6

CDR3nt: TGTGCCAGCAGCTTAGCGCGGGGGGGTAATTCACCCCTCCACTTT
CDR3aa: CASSLARGGNSPLHF
abundance: -
d_gene: -
v_gene: TRBV7-8
j_gene: TRBJ1-6

CDR3nt: TGTGCCAGCGAGGGAGGGAACTATGGCTACACCTTC
CDR3aa: CASEGGNYGYTF
abundance: -
d_gene: -
v_gene: TRBV28
j_gene: TRBJ1-2

CDR3nt: TGTGCCAGCAGCCCCCGACGGAATGAGCAGTTCTTC
CDR3aa: CASSPRRNEQFF
abundance: -
d_gene: -
v_gene: TRBV7-3
j_gene: TRBJ2-1

CDR3nt: TGTGCCAGCAGCTCTGGCAGAAACAATGAGCAGTTCTTC
CDR3aa: CASSSGRNNEQFF
abundance: -
d_gene: -
v_gene: TRBV7-3
j_gene: TRBJ2-1

CDR3nt: TGTGCCAGCCTATCCCCGACCGGGTATCAGCCCCAGCATTTT
CDR3aa: CASLSPTGYQPQHF
abundance: -
d_gene: -
v_gene: TRBV28
j_gene: TRBJ1-5